The subject of this entry is one T cell receptor (beta chain). The data were taken from a study of blood T cell repertoires in COVID-19. At the level of the study: The origin of the acute and convalescent COVID-19 samples was the United States, Italy and Spain. Sources were T cells, B-cell-depleted T cells, or PBMCs; the material itself was cDNA or gDNA.

Original processing methods: Reference gene primer amplification yielded estimated nucleated cell counts. Clones were sequenced by immunoSEQ multiplex PCR, and TCRdb holds only the in-frame ones, with some missing. V, J and clone size reflect that table, while D and trimming were determined from the DNA. The sample consists of about 160,000 clones, about 80% of them appearing once. The TCR sequence derives from a woman aged 80 or over with acute or convalescent COVID-19. Input material: peripheral blood.

Here the CDR3 reads CASSGSSYDTEAFF. The DNA for the CDR3 is TGTGCCAGCAGTGGCTCCTCATACGACACTGAAGCTTTCTTT. This chain connects TRBV6-2 or TRBV6-3 to TRBJ1-1; no firm D call. Trimming cost V 5 bases and J 3 bases, with 13 bases left between them. From germline, CDR1 is MNHEY and CDR2 SVGEGT. This CDR3 is built from 14 residues.